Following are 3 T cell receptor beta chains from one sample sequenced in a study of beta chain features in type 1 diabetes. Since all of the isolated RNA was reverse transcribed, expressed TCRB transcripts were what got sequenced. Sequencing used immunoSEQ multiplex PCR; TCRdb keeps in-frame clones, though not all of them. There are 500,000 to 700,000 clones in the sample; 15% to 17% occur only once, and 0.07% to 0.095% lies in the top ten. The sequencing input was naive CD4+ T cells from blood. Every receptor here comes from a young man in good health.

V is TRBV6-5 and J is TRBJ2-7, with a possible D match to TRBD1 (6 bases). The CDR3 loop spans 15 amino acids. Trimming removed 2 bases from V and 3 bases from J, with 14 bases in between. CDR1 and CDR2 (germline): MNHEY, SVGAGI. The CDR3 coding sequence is TGTGCCAGCAGTTACGTACAGGGCACTGGCTACGAGCAGTACTTC. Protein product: CASSYVQGTGYEQYF.

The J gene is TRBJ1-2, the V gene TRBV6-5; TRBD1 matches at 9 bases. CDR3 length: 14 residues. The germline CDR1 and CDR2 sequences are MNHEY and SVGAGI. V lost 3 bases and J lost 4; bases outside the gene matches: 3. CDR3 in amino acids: CASSYDRGAYGYTF. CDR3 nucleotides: TGTGCCAGCAGTTATGACAGGGGGGCCTATGGCTACACCTTC.

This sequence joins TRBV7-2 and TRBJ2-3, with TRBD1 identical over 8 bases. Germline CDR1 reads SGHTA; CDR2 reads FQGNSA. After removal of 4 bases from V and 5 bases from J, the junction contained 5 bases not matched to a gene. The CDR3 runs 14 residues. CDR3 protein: CASSSDRVGDTQYF. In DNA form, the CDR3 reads TGTGCCAGCAGCTCGGACAGGGTGGGAGATACGCAGTATTTT.